This T cell receptor beta chain was sequenced for a study of cytomegalovirus exposure and HLA in healthy donors. The CDR3 covers 15 residues. The germline gives CDR1 SGHRS, CDR2 YFSETQ. V lost 0 bases, J lost 5 bases, and 4 bases stayed unmatched. 13 Jbeta primers and 60 Vbeta primers were used for the PCR. Data came from immunoSEQ multiplex PCR; TCRdb stores just in-frame clones and leaves some out. Among some 180,000 clones listed, about 9.4% were seen once. V gene TRBV5-1 combines with J gene TRBJ1-4; 7 nucleotides line up with TRBD1. The sample was PBMCs. This TCR was sampled from a woman aged 30 to 39 in good health and CMV-seropositive. In DNA, the CDR3 is TGCGCCAGCAGCTTGGGCAGGGGGGCGAATGAAAAACTGTTTTTT. Amino acid sequence: CASSLGRGANEKLFF.